Included here is one T cell receptor (beta chain) sequence, with context. Clones were sequenced by immunoSEQ multiplex PCR, and TCRdb holds only the in-frame ones, with some missing. The sample has more than 2 million clones; 80% to 95% are singletons. The data originate from a study of shared clonotypes between healthy human individuals. Germline V gene data show CDR1 as SEHNR and CDR2 as FQNEAQ (reference sequence). Unmatched junction bases numbered 11, after V lost 6 bases and J lost 4 bases. This CDR3 region has 15 residues. Positively selected for CCR7, the CD45RO-negative cells used as naive CD8 cells excluded terminally differentiated effector memory CD45RA+ cells.

The chain has TRBV7-9 and TRBJ1-1, with 7 bases fitting TRBD1. This receptor was obtained from a man aged 18 to 35 in good health. Some clones in this sample may be carry-over from other donors' samples. The source material was naive CD8+ T cells from PBMCs. CDR3 loop: CASRPATGPSTEAFF. The CDR3 DNA follows: TGTGCCAGCAGACCCGCGACAGGGCCGAGCACTGAAGCTTTCTTT. The full variable domain, its missing parts supplied by reference TRBV7-9 and TRBJ1-1, is DTGVSQNPRHKITKRGQNVTFRCDPISEHNRLYWYRQTLGQGPEFLTYFQNEAQLEKSRLLSDRFSAERPKGSFSTLEIQRTEQGDSAMYLCASRPATGPSTEAFFGQGTRLTVV.